The 17 T cell receptor beta chains below were found in one sample sequenced in a study of blood T cells in healthy people across ages. The authors ran a second PCR of about 7 to 11 cycles using a sample-barcoded 5' primer and a J-beta primer mix. MiXCR was run by TCRdb on the 5' RACE reads, yielding one entry per CDR3 protein. The table has about 1.8 million distinct CDR3 sequences, less than 50% seen once. Input material: blood. All receptors come from a woman aged 35 to 49 in good health.

This clonotype was seen more than once but under ten times. The J gene is TRBJ2-4, the V gene TRBV5-1, with D possibly TRBD2 on 7 matching bases. The CDR3 contains 14 residues. Trimming took 4 bases from V and 7 from J, leaving 15 bases between them. Germline-derived CDR1 and CDR2 are SGHRS and YFSETQ. CDR3 DNA sequence: TGCGCCAGCAGCCCCCAGGGGAGGGGGAACATTCAGTACTTC. It specifies CASSPQGRGNIQYF.

Notes on this clonotype: This may be a read error: a much more frequent sequence differs by one nucleotide. V usage is TRBV29-1 and J usage is TRBJ2-1; the D call may be TRBD1 or TRBD2 (6 bases each). The germline gives CDR1 SQVTM, CDR2 ANQGSEA. V lost 5 bases and J lost 13, with 18 bases in between. The CDR3 extends over 12 amino acids. The CDR3 sequence is CSVRQARETQFF. The CDR3, as DNA: TGCAGCGTTAGACAGGCTCGGGAGACCCAGTTCTTC.

The rearrangement joins TRBV6-5 to TRBJ2-1, with 8 nucleotides matching TRBD2. This CDR3 is built from 17 residues. Germline assignment: CDR1 MNHEY and CDR2 SVGAGI. Losses at the gene ends were 4 bases for V and 4 bases for J; bases not matched to a gene: 12. CDR3 loop: CASSSPSAGASYNEQFF. CDR3 nucleotide sequence: TGTGCCAGCAGTTCCCCTTCAGCGGGGGCTTCATACAATGAGCAGTTCTTC.

This clonotype showed up just a few times. The chain carries TRBV7-2 and TRBJ2-1; D is uncertain. This CDR3 is 14 amino acids long. Germline CDR1 SGHTA, CDR2 FQGNSA. The ends were cut back, 1 base at V and 7 bases at J, with 11 bases in the middle. CDR3 DNA sequence: TGTGCCAGCAGCTTAGACCCTAGTGGGAATGAGCAGTTCTTC. Protein: CASSLDPSGNEQFF.

The rearrangement joins TRBV20-1 to TRBJ2-5; tentatively, D is TRBD1 (7 bases). The germline gives CDR1 DFQATT, CDR2 SNEGSKA (reference sequence). The CDR3 spans 16 residues. V was pared by 6 bases and J by 1 base, with 21 bases between. The CDR3 nucleotides are TGCAGTGCCCAGGAGGCCAGGGGGGCCCTCCAAGAGACCCAGTACTTC. This sequence encodes CSAQEARGALQETQYF.

J is TRBJ2-1 and V is TRBV7-9; 9 bases are shared with TRBD2. Germline assignment: CDR1 SEHNR and CDR2 FQNEAQ (reference sequence). The CDR3 sequence is 15 residues long. The V gene end was trimmed by 3 bases and the J gene end by 8 bases; junction bases not matched to a gene: 8. CDR3 sequence (DNA): TGTGCCAGCAGCTTCTTTCGCGGGGGGGCCGATGAGCAGTTCTTC. Its translation: CASSFFRGGADEQFF. Supplemented by reference TRBV7-9 and TRBJ2-1, the full variable domain reads DTGVSQNPRHKITKRGQNVTFRCDPISEHNRLYWYRQTLGQGPEFLTYFQNEAQLEKSRLLSDRFSAERPKGSFSTLEIQRTEQGDSAMYLCASSFFRGGADEQFFGPGTRLTVL.

J is TRBJ2-7 and V is TRBV29-1, with D tentatively TRBD1 (6 bases). The germline V gene has CDR1 SQVTM and CDR2 ANQGSEA. With 4 bases removed from V and 7 bases from J, the gap between germline ends came to 17 bases. CDR3 length equals 13 residues. The CDR3, as DNA: TGCAGCGTTGGACCTAGGGGGACACTAGAGCAGTACTTC. The encoded protein is CSVGPRGTLEQYF.

The V gene is TRBV11-1, the J gene TRBJ2-5; D is perhaps TRBD1 or TRBD2 (6 bases each). The germline gives CDR1 SGHAT, CDR2 FQDESV (reference sequence). This CDR3 spans 17 amino acids. V lost 0 bases and J lost 11, with 25 bases in between. The CDR3 sequence is CASSLAPGLRRDNEQYF. For the CDR3, the DNA is TGTGCCAGCAGCTTAGCACCGGGTCTCCGGAGGGACAATGAGCAGTACTTC. Drawing the rest from reference TRBV11-1 and TRBJ2-5, the complete variable domain is EAEVAQSPRYKITEKSQAVAFWCDPISGHATLYWYRQILGQGPELLVQFQDESVVDDSQLPKDRFSAERLKGVDSTLKIQPAELGDSAMYLCASSLAPGLRRDNEQYFGPGTRLLVL.

This chain links TRBV7-8 with TRBJ1-6; tentative D call: TRBD1 (5 bases). Germline CDR1 reads SGHVS; CDR2 reads FQNEAQ. The ends were cut back, 1 base at V and 6 bases at J, with 13 bases in the middle. The CDR3 consists of 16 residues. The CDR3 DNA sequence: TGTGCCAGCAGCTTAGAGGCGAGGACAACTAATTCACCCCTCCACTTT. This translates into CASSLEARTTNSPLHF.

This clonotype has only a few counts. The genes are TRBV4-2 and TRBJ2-4; 7 bases agree with TRBD2. The CDR3 totals 20 residues. V lost 1 base, J lost 3 bases, and 18 bases stayed unmatched. Germline CDR1 is LGHNA and CDR2 is YNFKEQ. Written as DNA, the CDR3 is TGTGCCAGCAGCCAAGGATTTGGGTCCCGTGGACTAGTTGGCAAAAACATTCAGTACTTC. Its translation is CASSQGFGSRGLVGKNIQYF.

The chain links TRBV27 to TRBJ1-6; perhaps TRBD1 as D (5 bases). This CDR3 region has 14 residues. From germline, CDR1 is MNHEY and CDR2 SMNVEV (reference sequence). V lost 6 bases, J lost 9 bases, and 15 bases lay in between. CDR3 coding DNA: TGTGCCAGCAGCCCGACCCGGGACTTTTCACCCCTCCACTTT. Translating it yields CASSPTRDFSPLHF.

CDR3 bases: TGCAGCGCACAGGGGAGGGACACCGGGGAGCTGTTTTTT. Its translation is CSAQGRDTGELFF. This chain joins TRBV29-1 and TRBJ2-2; D might be TRBD1 or TRBD2, each matching 7 bases. Trimming took 7 bases from V and 3 from J, leaving 12 bases between them. Germline CDR1 SQVTM, CDR2 ANQGSEA. The CDR3 contains 13 residues.

In its sample, this clonotype was seen a few times. V gene TRBV12-3 or TRBV12-4 combines with J gene TRBJ2-3; 7 bases align to TRBD2. The CDR3 runs 11 residues. Germline trimming cut 10 bases from V and 5 bases from J; bases unmatched to any gene: 3. DNA of the CDR3: TGTGCCACCACGGGAGGAGATACGCAGTATTTT. Translated: CATTGGDTQYF.

This clonotype has a single count. This chain connects TRBV29-1 to TRBJ1-1; D unresolved. Per germline, CDR1 SQVTM and CDR2 ANQGSEA. Trimming removed 3 bases at V and 2 bases at J, with 7 bases between. The CDR3 totals 12 residues. This chain's CDR3 is CSVDAVNTEAFF. DNA of the CDR3: TGCAGCGTTGACGCGGTCAACACTGAAGCTTTCTTT.

This clonotype turned up a few times. The chain uses TRBV11-2 and TRBJ2-7, with unresolved D. The J call may not be correct, given that the DNA end is closer to TRBJ2-4. CDR3 length: 14 residues. Germline CDR1 and CDR2: SGHAT and FQNNGV. CDR3 sequence: CACLDGSRTDIQYF. The CDR3 coding sequence is TGTGCCTGCCTGGACGGCTCCCGGACGGACATTCAGTACTTC.

The J gene is TRBJ1-2, the V gene TRBV6-2 or TRBV6-3; 7 bases agree with TRBD1. The CDR3 length is 16 residues. Germline CDR1 reads MNHEY; CDR2 reads SVGEGT. The V gene end was trimmed by 2 bases and the J gene end by 4 bases; junction bases not matched to a gene: 10. The CDR3 DNA is TGTGCCAGCAGTTACGGGACAGCCCTAGACTTCTATGGCTACACCTTC. Its translation: CASSYGTALDFYGYTF.

This clonotype was observed a handful of times. V is TRBV7-2 and J is TRBJ2-3, with 8 bases aligning to TRBD2. Germline assignment: CDR1 SGHTA and CDR2 FQGNSA. The CDR3 consists of 14 residues. V lost 6 bases to trimming and J lost 2 bases; unmatched junction nucleotides: 4. In DNA form, the CDR3 reads TGTGCCAGCAGTCCTAGCGGGTACACAGATACGCAGTATTTT. As protein: CASSPSGYTDTQYF.